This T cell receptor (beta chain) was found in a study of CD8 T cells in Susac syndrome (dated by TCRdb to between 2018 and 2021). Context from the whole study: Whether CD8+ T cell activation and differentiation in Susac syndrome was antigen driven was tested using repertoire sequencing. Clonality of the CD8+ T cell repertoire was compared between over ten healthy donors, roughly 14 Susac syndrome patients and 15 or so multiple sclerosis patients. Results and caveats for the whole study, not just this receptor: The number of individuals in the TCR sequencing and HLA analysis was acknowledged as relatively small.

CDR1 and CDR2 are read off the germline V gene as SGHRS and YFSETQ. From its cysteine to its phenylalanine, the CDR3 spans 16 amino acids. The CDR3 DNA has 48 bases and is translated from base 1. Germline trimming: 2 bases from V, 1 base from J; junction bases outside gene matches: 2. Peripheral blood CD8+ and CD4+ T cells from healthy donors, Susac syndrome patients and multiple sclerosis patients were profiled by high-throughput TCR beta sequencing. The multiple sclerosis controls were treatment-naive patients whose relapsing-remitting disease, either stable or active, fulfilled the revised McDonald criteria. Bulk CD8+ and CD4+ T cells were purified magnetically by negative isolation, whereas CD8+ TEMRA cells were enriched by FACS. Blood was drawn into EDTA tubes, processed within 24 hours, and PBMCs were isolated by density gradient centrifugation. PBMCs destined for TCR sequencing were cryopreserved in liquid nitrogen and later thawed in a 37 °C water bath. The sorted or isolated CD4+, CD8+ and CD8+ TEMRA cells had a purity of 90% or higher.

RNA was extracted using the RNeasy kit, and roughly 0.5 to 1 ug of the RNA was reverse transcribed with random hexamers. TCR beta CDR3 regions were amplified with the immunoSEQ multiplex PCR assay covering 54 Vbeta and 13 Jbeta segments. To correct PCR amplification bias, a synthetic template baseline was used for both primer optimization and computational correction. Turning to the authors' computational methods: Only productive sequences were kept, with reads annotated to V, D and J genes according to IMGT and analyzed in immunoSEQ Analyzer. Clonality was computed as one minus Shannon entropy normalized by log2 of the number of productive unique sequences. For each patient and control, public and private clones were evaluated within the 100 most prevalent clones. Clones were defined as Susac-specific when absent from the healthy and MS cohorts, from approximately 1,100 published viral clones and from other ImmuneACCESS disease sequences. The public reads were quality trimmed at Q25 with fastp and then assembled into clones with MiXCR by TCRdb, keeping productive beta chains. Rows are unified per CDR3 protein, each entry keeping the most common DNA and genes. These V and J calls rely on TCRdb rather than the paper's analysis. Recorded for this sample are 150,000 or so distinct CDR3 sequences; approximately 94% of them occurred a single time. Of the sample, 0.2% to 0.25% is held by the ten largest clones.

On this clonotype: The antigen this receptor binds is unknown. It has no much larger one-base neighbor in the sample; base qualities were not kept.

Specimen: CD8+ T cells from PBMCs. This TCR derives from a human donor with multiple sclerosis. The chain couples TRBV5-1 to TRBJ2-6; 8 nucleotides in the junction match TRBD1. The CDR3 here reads CASSLQGESGANVLTF. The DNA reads TGCGCCAGCAGCTTACAGGGGGAATCTGGGGCCAACGTCCTGACTTTC.